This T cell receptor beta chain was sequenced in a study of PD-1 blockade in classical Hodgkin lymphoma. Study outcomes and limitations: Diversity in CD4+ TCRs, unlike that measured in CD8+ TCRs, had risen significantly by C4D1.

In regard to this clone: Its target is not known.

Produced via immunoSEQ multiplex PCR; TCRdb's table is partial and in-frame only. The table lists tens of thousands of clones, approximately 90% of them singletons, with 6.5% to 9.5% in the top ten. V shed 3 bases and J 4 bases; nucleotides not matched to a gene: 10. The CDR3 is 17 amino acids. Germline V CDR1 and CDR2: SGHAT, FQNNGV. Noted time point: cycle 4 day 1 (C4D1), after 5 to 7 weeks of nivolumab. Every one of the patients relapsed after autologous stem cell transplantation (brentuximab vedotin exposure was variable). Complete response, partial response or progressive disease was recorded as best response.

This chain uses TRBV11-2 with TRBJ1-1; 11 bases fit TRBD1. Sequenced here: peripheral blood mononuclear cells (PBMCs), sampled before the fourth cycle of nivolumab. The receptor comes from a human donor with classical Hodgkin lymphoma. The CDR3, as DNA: TGTGCCAGCAGCTTCGGACAGGGGGCTTTAACGGTCACTGAAGCTTTCTTT. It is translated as CASSFGQGALTVTEAFF.